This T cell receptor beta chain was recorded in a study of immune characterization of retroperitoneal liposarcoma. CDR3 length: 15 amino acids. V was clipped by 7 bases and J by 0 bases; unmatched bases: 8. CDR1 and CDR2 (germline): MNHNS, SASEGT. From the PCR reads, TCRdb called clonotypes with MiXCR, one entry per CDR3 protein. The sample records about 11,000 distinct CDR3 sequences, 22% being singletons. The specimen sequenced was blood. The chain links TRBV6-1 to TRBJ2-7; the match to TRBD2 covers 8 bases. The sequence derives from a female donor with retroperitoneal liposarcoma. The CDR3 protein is CASTQGSGSSYEQYF. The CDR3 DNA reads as TGTGCCAGCACCCAAGGGAGCGGGAGCTCCTACGAGCAGTACTTC.